Presented here are 32 T cell receptor beta chains from one specimen sequenced in a study of cytomegalovirus exposure and HLA in healthy donors. PCR employed 60 Vbeta and 13 Jbeta primers. TCRdb's copy holds only in-frame clones and misses some; the assay was immunoSEQ multiplex PCR. The table for this sample gives some 96,000 clones. The specimen was PBMCs. These receptors were taken from a woman aged 25 to 39 in good health and CMV-seronegative.

This chain connects TRBV6-1 to TRBJ2-7, with 10 nucleotides matching TRBD1. V gave up 10 bases and J gave up 7 bases; unmatched junction bases: 7. The CDR3 is 12 residues long. Germline lookup yields CDR1 MNHNS and CDR2 SASEGT. The DNA of the CDR3 is TGTGCCACTCTGACAGGGGGCCGGGAGCAGTACTTC. Translation: CATLTGGREQYF.

The V and J genes are TRBV28 and TRBJ2-1; 7 nucleotides match TRBD2. This CDR3 is 16 amino acids long. The junction had 12 bases not matched to a gene; V was cut back by 6 bases and J by 4 bases. CDR1 MDHEN and CDR2 SYDVKM come from the germline V gene. The chain's CDR3 is CASSPRLAVRYNEQFF. The CDR3, as DNA: TGTGCCAGCAGCCCCCGACTAGCCGTTAGATACAATGAGCAGTTCTTC.

The genes are TRBV6-5 and TRBJ1-4; D is undetermined. The CDR3 length is 13 residues. With 6 bases removed from V and 11 bases from J, the gap between germline ends came to 16 bases. In germline, CDR1 is MNHEY, CDR2 SVGAGI. Here the CDR3 DNA reads TGTGCCAGCAGGACACTCAACCTTGGGAAACTGTTTTTT. This translates into CASRTLNLGKLFF.

The chain combines TRBV6-6 with TRBJ1-1; D remains ambiguous. The CDR3 totals 16 residues. Germline assignment: CDR1 MNHNY and CDR2 SVGAGI (reference sequence). Trimming stripped 8 bases from V and 0 bases from J, with 19 bases between. CDR3 DNA sequence: TGTGCCAGCGATTACCGTCTTGGGCCCATGAACACTGAAGCTTTCTTT. This encodes CASDYRLGPMNTEAFF.

The chain has TRBV14 and TRBJ2-7; a possible D gene is TRBD1 (6 bases). Germline CDR1 and CDR2: SGHDN and FVKESK. CDR3 length: 15 amino acids. V lost 4 bases, J lost 2 bases, and 15 bases lay in between. The CDR3, as DNA: TGTGCCAGCAGCCCCGACAGGCCCCGAACCTACGAGCAGTACTTC. Its protein product is CASSPDRPRTYEQYF.

V and J are TRBV5-5 and TRBJ1-1; unclear D gene. This CDR3 has 14 residues. CDR1 and CDR2 from the germline V gene are SGHKS and YYEKEE (reference sequence). V was pared by 0 bases and J by 1 base, with 7 bases between. The CDR3 region has the DNA TGTGCCAGCAGCTTGGCCGCAGGGAACACTGAAGCTTTCTTT. Protein: CASSLAAGNTEAFF. The variable domain in full, with the rest retrieved from reference TRBV5-5 and TRBJ1-1, is DAGVTQSPTHLIKTRGQQVTLRCSPISGHKSVSWYQQVLGQGPQFIFQYYEKEERGRGNFPDRFSARQFPNYSSELNVNALLLGDSALYLCASSLAAGNTEAFFGQGTRLTVV.

This chain connects TRBV28 to TRBJ2-3; D call uncertain. Trimming left V 2 bases short and J 0 bases short, with 6 bases between. Germline V gives CDR1 MDHEN, CDR2 SYDVKM. This CDR3 is built from 14 residues. The CDR3 is CASSLRASTDTQYF. The CDR3 DNA follows: TGTGCCAGCAGTTTACGAGCGAGCACAGATACGCAGTATTTT. Full variable domain (rest looked up from reference TRBV28 and TRBJ2-3): DVKVTQSSRYLVKRTGEKVFLECVQDMDHENMFWYRQDPGLGLRLIYFSYDVKMKEKGDIPEGYSVSREKKERFSLILESASTNQTSMYLCASSLRASTDTQYFGPGTRLTVL.

A word on this clone: At one end, the junction sequence differs from germline, possibly due to a read error. The chain joins TRBV5-1 to TRBJ1-2; D is perhaps TRBD1 (5 bases). This CDR3 has 15 amino acids. Germline V lookup: CDR1 SGHRS, CDR2 YFSETQ. In DNA, the CDR3 is TGCGTCAGCAGCTTGGCCCCGGGCAGGGCTCCCGGCTACACCTTC. This translates into CVSSLAPGRAPGYTF.

The gene calls are TRBV6-1 and TRBJ1-2, with a weak D call TRBD1 (6 bases). From germline, CDR1 is MNHNS and CDR2 SASEGT. There are 13 residues in the CDR3. V gave up 2 bases and J gave up 7 bases, with 11 bases separating them. CDR3 sequence (DNA): TGTGCCAGCAGTGAATCCAGGGGAGCTGGCTACACCTTC. Translated: CASSESRGAGYTF.

The J gene is TRBJ2-7, the V gene TRBV11-3; 8 nucleotides align to TRBD2. Germline CDR1 and CDR2: SGHNT and YENEEA. Losses at the gene ends were 1 base for V and 5 bases for J; bases not matched to a gene: 13. The CDR3 spans 17 residues. The CDR3 spells CASSLVELAAVVHEQYF. CDR3 DNA: TGTGCCAGCAGCTTAGTAGAACTAGCGGCCGTCGTACACGAGCAGTACTTC.

The V gene is TRBV9, the J gene TRBJ2-1; 9 nucleotides line up with TRBD1. J lost 3 bases, V lost 5 bases, and 9 bases had no gene match. Germline loops: CDR1 SGDLS, CDR2 YYNGEE. This CDR3 is 16 amino acids long. The CDR3 protein is CASSLTGTGIYNEQFF. For the CDR3, the DNA is TGTGCCAGCAGTCTTACCGGGACAGGGATCTACAATGAGCAGTTCTTC.

This rearrangement joins TRBV15 to TRBJ1-6; no reliable D call. The CDR3 covers 15 residues. Trimming left V 0 bases short and J 6 bases short, with 9 bases between. Germline CDR1 is LNHNV and CDR2 is YYDKDF (reference sequence). The CDR3 protein is CATSRELTVNSPLHF. Here the CDR3 DNA reads TGTGCCACCAGCAGAGAACTAACGGTTAATTCACCCCTCCACTTT.

CDR3 protein: CASSQQGAGNTEAFF. CDR3 DNA sequence: TGCGCCAGCAGCCAACAGGGGGCAGGGAACACTGAAGCTTTCTTT. V gene TRBV4-1 combines with J gene TRBJ1-1; 8 nucleotides agree with TRBD1. V lost 2 bases and J lost 1; bases outside the gene matches: 3. CDR3 length: 15 residues. Germline V lookup: CDR1 MGHRA, CDR2 YSYEKL.

In DNA form, the CDR3 reads TGTGCCAGCAGTTTATGGCGGGGCGGGGTAGAAGAGACCCAGTACTTC. It is translated as CASSLWRGGVEETQYF. This chain uses TRBV27 with TRBJ2-5, with D perhaps TRBD2 (6 bases). The CDR3 runs to 16 residues. Germline values: CDR1 MNHEY, CDR2 SMNVEV (reference sequence). Trimming removed 1 base at V and 3 bases at J, with 15 bases between.

V gene TRBV6-4 combines with J gene TRBJ2-2; D gene ambiguous. V was pared by 4 bases and J by 4 bases, with 10 bases between. The CDR3 contains 14 residues. Looked up from germline, CDR1 is MRHNA and CDR2 is SNTAGT. The CDR3 DNA reads as TGTGCCAGCAGTGTCTCCCGTTCCACCGGGGAGCTGTTTTTT. Its protein product is CASSVSRSTGELFF.

The gene calls are TRBV28 and TRBJ2-5; unclear D gene. V was trimmed by 6 bases and J by 4 bases, leaving 18 bases between them. Germline V gene lookup returns CDR1 MDHEN and CDR2 SYDVKM. There are 15 residues in the CDR3. The CDR3 nucleotides are TGTGCCAGCAGCTCCGGAGCGACCCGGAGAGAGACCCAGTACTTC. Residues: CASSSGATRRETQYF. Full variable domain (remainder filled in from reference TRBV28 and TRBJ2-5): DVKVTQSSRYLVKRTGEKVFLECVQDMDHENMFWYRQDPGLGLRLIYFSYDVKMKEKGDIPEGYSVSREKKERFSLILESASTNQTSMYLCASSSGATRRETQYFGPGTRLLVL.

The chain joins TRBV5-1 to TRBJ1-1; D gene uncertain. Germline CDR1 is SGHRS and CDR2 is YFSETQ. The CDR3 totals 16 residues. The V end lost 1 base, the J end lost 0 bases, and 13 bases lay between the germline ends. The CDR3 spells CASSLRGSSVNTEAFF. CDR3 DNA sequence: TGCGCCAGCAGCTTGAGAGGCAGCTCCGTGAACACTGAAGCTTTCTTT.

V and J are TRBV4-2 and TRBJ1-3; no reliable D call. Germline CDR1 and CDR2: LGHNA and YNFKEQ. Trimming pared 3 bases from V and 0 bases from J, leaving 9 bases between. The CDR3 is 15 amino acids. The CDR3 region has the DNA TGTGCCAGCAGCCAGGAGGAAACCTCTGGAAACACCATATATTTT. It yields the protein CASSQEETSGNTIYF.

The J gene is TRBJ1-3, the V gene TRBV15; D may be TRBD1 (5 bases). The germline V gene has CDR1 LNHNV and CDR2 YYDKDF (reference sequence). The CDR3 loop spans 15 amino acids. V lost 0 bases to trimming and J lost 1 base, with 7 bases between them. This CDR3 reads CATSRDQGSGNTIYF. CDR3 nucleotides: TGTGCCACCAGCAGAGACCAGGGATCTGGAAACACCATATATTTT.

The V call is TRBV30, the J call TRBJ1-2, with 7 bases aligning to TRBD1. J was trimmed by 2 bases and V by 2 bases; bases with no gene match: 5. Germline CDR1 and CDR2: GTSNPN and SVGIG (reference sequence). This CDR3 is built from 14 residues. The CDR3 DNA reads as TGTGCCTGGAGTCCCGGGACAGCGAACTATGGCTACACCTTC. This gives the protein CAWSPGTANYGYTF.

J is TRBJ2-7 and V is TRBV6-1, with TRBD2 identical over 9 bases. The V gene end was trimmed by 2 bases and the J gene end by 4 bases; junction bases not matched to a gene: 6. The CDR3 totals 15 residues. CDR1 and CDR2 (germline): MNHNS, SASEGT. This CDR3 reads CASSELAGAGYEQYF. For the CDR3, the DNA is TGTGCCAGCAGTGAATTAGCGGGGGCGGGGTACGAGCAGTACTTC.

V gene TRBV30 combines with J gene TRBJ1-5, with 11 bases fitting TRBD1. Germline V gene lookup returns CDR1 GTSNPN and CDR2 SVGIG (reference sequence). The CDR3 extends over 13 amino acids. The CDR3 DNA reads as TGTGCTTCCGGACAGGGGGCCGGTCAGCCCCAGCATTTT. The encoded protein is CASGQGAGQPQHF. Complete variable domain (other parts from reference TRBV30 and TRBJ1-5): SQTIHQWPATLVQPVGSPLSLECTVEGTSNPNLYWYRQAAGRGLQLLFYSVGIGQISSEVPQNLSASRPQDRQFILSSKKLLLSDSGFYLCASGQGAGQPQHFGDGTRLSIL.

This CDR3 reads CASSDTRDTGELFF. As DNA, the CDR3 is TGTGCCAGCAGTGACACCCGAGACACCGGGGAGCTGTTTTTT. J is TRBJ2-2 and V is TRBV6-4; D call uncertain. Trimming stripped 2 bases from V and 3 bases from J, with 7 bases between. The CDR3 runs 14 residues. Per the germline V gene, CDR1 is MRHNA and CDR2 is SNTAGT.

Written as DNA, the CDR3 is TGTGCCAGTAGTATGCGGGGTGGCAATCAGCCCCAGCATTTT. The encoded protein is CASSMRGGNQPQHF. The rearrangement links TRBV19 to TRBJ1-5; no firm D call. Trimming took 3 bases from V and 2 from J, leaving 8 bases between them. This CDR3 is 14 amino acids long. Germline loops: CDR1 LNHDA, CDR2 SQIVND (reference sequence).

The J gene is TRBJ2-3, the V gene TRBV11-2; D not resolved. Germline CDR1 reads SGHAT; CDR2 reads FQNNGV. V lost 3 bases and J lost 0, with 7 bases in between. The CDR3 length is 14 residues. CDR3 bases: TGTGCCAGCAGCTTCCCCCCGAGCACAGATACGCAGTATTTT. Protein product: CASSFPPSTDTQYF. The full variable domain, completed using reference TRBV11-2 and TRBJ2-3, is EAGVAQSPRYKIIEKRQSVAFWCNPISGHATLYWYQQILGQGPKLLIQFQNNGVVDDSQLPKDRFSAERLKGVDSTLKIQPAKLEDSAVYLCASSFPPSTDTQYFGPGTRLTVL.

The V call is TRBV5-8, the J call TRBJ2-3, with D tentatively TRBD2 (6 bases). Trimming removed 1 base from V and 1 base from J, with 10 bases in between. The CDR3 is 15 residues long. Germline-derived CDR1 and CDR2 are SGHTS and YDEGEE. Written as DNA, the CDR3 is TGTGCCAGCAGCTTGCGACTAGGGGGCACAGATACGCAGTATTTT. It is translated as CASSLRLGGTDTQYF.

This rearrangement joins TRBV6-6 to TRBJ1-5; D is possibly TRBD1 (5 bases). The CDR3 spans 13 residues. V was pared by 2 bases and J by 6 bases, with 8 bases between. Looked up from germline, CDR1 is MNHNY and CDR2 is SVGAGI (reference sequence). In DNA, the CDR3 is TGTGCCAGCAGTTACACCCAGGGTCAGCCCCAGCATTTT. It encodes CASSYTQGQPQHF.

As concerns this clone: The sample holds other DNA sequences that translate to the same CDR3. The chain joins TRBV7-3 to TRBJ2-3; 15 bases are a match to TRBD2. With V trimmed by 3 bases and J by 5 bases, 3 bases remained unmatched. Germline V gives CDR1 SGHTA, CDR2 FQGTGA. This CDR3 is 16 amino acids long. The CDR3 coding sequence is TGTGCCAGCAGCTTGGGACTAGCGGGGGGCGGAGATACGCAGTATTTT. Translating gives CASSLGLAGGGDTQYF.

The chain links TRBV6-6 to TRBJ2-7, with D unclear. The V and J ends lost 5 bases and 7 bases respectively, with 9 bases between them. CDR3 length: 11 amino acids. Germline V lookup: CDR1 MNHNY, CDR2 SVGAGI (reference sequence). The CDR3 protein is CASSTYWEQYF. The CDR3, as DNA: TGTGCCAGCAGTACCTACTGGGAGCAGTACTTC.

Concerning this clone itself: The junction departs from the called germline gene at one end, perhaps through a read error. The V gene is TRBV28, the J gene TRBJ1-2, with a tentative D call TRBD1 (6 bases). Per germline, CDR1 MDHEN and CDR2 SYDVKM. The CDR3 covers 13 residues. CDR3 sequence reads: CASRPTDSYDYTF. The CDR3 DNA is TGTGCCAGCAGACCCACGGACAGTTATGACTACACCTTC.

The chain joins TRBV18 to TRBJ2-6, with D possibly being TRBD2 (6 bases). There are 15 residues in the CDR3. V was clipped by 4 bases and J by 4 bases, with 11 bases between them. Germline-derived CDR1 and CDR2 are KGHSH and LQKENI. CDR3 DNA sequence: TGTGCCAGCTCACTACAGCGGGCGGGGGCCAACGTCCTGACTTTC. Translated: CASSLQRAGANVLTF.

V usage is TRBV9 and J usage is TRBJ2-6; D uncertain. The V gene's germline CDR1 is SGDLS and CDR2 YYNGEE. V shed 3 bases and J shed 1 base, with 11 bases lying between them. This CDR3 contains 16 residues. The CDR3 nucleotides are TGTGCCAGCAGCGAGCTAATTCGGTCTGGGGCCAACGTCCTGACTTTC. Its protein is CASSELIRSGANVLTF.